Described below is a single TCR beta chain sequence and its context. The data belong to a study of patients and donors after allogeneic stem cell transplantation. TCRdb reanalysed the RT-PCR reads using MiXCR and keeps one entry per CDR3 protein. The data contain hundreds of thousands of distinct CDR3 sequences, roughly 17% of them singletons. V dropped 2 bases and J dropped 8; count of bases not matched to a gene: 16. This CDR3 is 18 amino acids long. Germline assignment: CDR1 SGDLS and CDR2 YYNGEE. This chain links TRBV9 with TRBJ2-1, with TRBD2 matching 10 bases. This sequence was found in a human donor who was either an allogeneic HSCT recipient or a stem cell or donor lymphocyte infusion donor (not recorded which). It is not recorded whose cells these are; they may come from a transplant donor. Sequenced: blood, either unsorted or a sorted T cell fraction (not recorded which). CDR3 DNA sequence: TGTGCCAGCAGCGTTACCCGCACTTCAGCGGGGGGGATAGATGAGCAGTTCTTC. Encoded protein: CASSVTRTSAGGIDEQFF.